A single sample gave rise to the 19 T cell receptor beta chains below, sequenced in a study of long-term antiretroviral therapy in people with HIV (dated by TCRdb to between 2022 and 2023). The immunoSEQ hsTCRB v3.0 assay was used at survey level resolution for TRB variable region sequencing. Here the immuneACCESS table is served through TCRdb, limited to in-frame sequences with V and J called. Missing clones are a known gap in these copies; in checked studies unresolved V genes cover under half, and the rest lacks a known reason. This sample lists tens of thousands of clones; just under 85% were detected once. The ten biggest clones cover 3.5% to 6% of the sample. The sample here was unsorted PBMCs, taken 0.5 years after starting antiretroviral therapy. The receptors come from a man in his late teens or twenties with HIV.

This clone was recorded a few times. This chain uses TRBV28 with TRBJ1-2, with a weak D call TRBD1 (5 bases). V lost 6 bases and J 7 bases, leaving 12 bases between the germline ends. Germline V gene sequence: CDR1 MDHEN, CDR2 SYDVKM. This CDR3 has 12 amino acids. This CDR3 reads CASRSGTFGYTF. CDR3 nucleotides: TGTGCCAGCAGGTCCGGGACTTTTGGCTACACCTTC.

This chain uses TRBV21-1 with TRBJ2-4; TRBD2, as called in the table, went unchecked against the DNA. TRBV21-1 is a listed pseudogene. There are 17 residues in the CDR3. The DNA of the CDR3 is TGTGCCAGCAGCAAAGCGCAATACGGGATGTCCAAAAACATTCAGTACTTC. It is translated as CASSKAQYGMSKNIQYF.

This sequence joins TRBV5-1 and TRBJ2-7; weak D call: TRBD2 (6 bases). The CDR3 has 14 amino acids. Germline lookup yields CDR1 SGHRS and CDR2 YFSETQ. The V gene lost 0 bases and the J gene lost 6 bases, with 13 bases spanning the gap. The chain's CDR3 is CASSLDRGNFEQYF. The CDR3, as DNA: TGCGCCAGCAGCTTGGATCGGGGGAATTTCGAGCAGTACTTC.

The rearrangement joins TRBV18 to TRBJ1-4, with a tentative D call TRBD1 (5 bases). CDR3 length: 14 amino acids. Germline assignment: CDR1 KGHSH and CDR2 LQKENI. V was cut by 3 bases and J by 3 bases, with 8 bases left in between. The CDR3 is CASSPGRSNEKLFF. The CDR3 region has the DNA TGTGCCAGCTCACCGGGACGGTCTAATGAAAAACTGTTTTTT. Combining the CDR3 with reference TRBV18 and TRBJ1-4 gives the whole variable domain NAGVMQNPRHLVRRRGQEARLRCSPMKGHSHVYWYRQLPEEGLKFMVYLQKENIIDESGMPKERFSAEFPKEGPSILRIQQVVRGDSAAYFCASSPGRSNEKLFFGSGTQLSVL.

The genes are TRBV4-1 and TRBJ2-3; a possible D gene is TRBD1 (6 bases). The V and J ends lost 1 base and 0 bases respectively, with 8 bases between them. Germline V CDR1 and CDR2: MGHRA, YSYEKL. CDR3 length: 15 amino acids. CDR3 DNA sequence: TGCGCCAGCAGCCAAGGACAGGCGAGCACAGATACGCAGTATTTT. Translating it yields CASSQGQASTDTQYF.

The rearrangement uses TRBV12-5 and TRBJ2-1; perhaps TRBD1 as D (5 bases). Trimming removed 0 bases at V and 5 bases at J, with 17 bases between. The CDR3 covers 17 residues. CDR1 and CDR2 (germline): LGHNT, FRNRAP. The CDR3 DNA follows: TGTGCTAGTGGTTTGGTACTCGGCCAGGGTTCCCACAATGAGCAGTTCTTC. Amino acids: CASGLVLGQGSHNEQFF.

The rearrangement links TRBV20-1 to TRBJ1-2, with 7 bases aligning to TRBD1. The V segment lost 4 bases and the J segment 7 bases; nucleotides outside the gene matches: 3. Per germline, CDR1 DFQATT and CDR2 SNEGSKA (reference sequence). The length of the CDR3 is 11 residues. CDR3 coding DNA: TGCAGTGCTATGACAGGGCTTGGCTACACCTTC. Its translation: CSAMTGLGYTF.

The chain carries TRBV15 and TRBJ2-3; D perhaps matches TRBD2 (5 bases). CDR3 length: 17 residues. Germline V gene data show CDR1 as LNHNV and CDR2 as YYDKDF (reference sequence). Trimming took 0 bases from V and 4 from J, leaving 17 bases between them. The CDR3 is CATSRDGVASRPDTQYF. Written as DNA, the CDR3 is TGTGCCACCAGCAGAGATGGAGTAGCGTCGAGACCAGATACGCAGTATTTT.

The chain uses TRBV28 and TRBJ1-2; D is ambiguous. The CDR3 runs to 15 residues. V lost 6 bases and J lost 7, with 21 bases in between. Per germline, CDR1 MDHEN and CDR2 SYDVKM. CDR3 DNA sequence: TGTGCCAGCAGCTTTTTCCTTGAATGGGCAGGTGGCTACACCTTC. This sequence encodes CASSFFLEWAGGYTF.

The chain uses TRBV4-3 and TRBJ1-2; D perhaps matches TRBD1 (5 bases). The CDR3 length is 16 residues. Trimming took off 1 base at V and 2 bases at J, with 14 bases between the two ends. Per the germline V gene, CDR1 is LGHNA and CDR2 is YSLEER. CDR3 sequence: CASSQAIREANYGYTF. CDR3 sequence (DNA): TGCGCCAGCAGCCAAGCTATCAGGGAGGCAAACTATGGCTACACCTTC.

This clone appeared a few times. The chain joins TRBV27 to TRBJ1-2; D uncertain. The CDR3 has 13 amino acids. Germline loops: CDR1 MNHEY, CDR2 SMNVEV (reference sequence). With 3 bases removed from V and 5 bases from J, the gap between germline ends came to 10 bases. The CDR3 nucleotides are TGTGCCAGCAGTTTGGCCTCCACATATGGCTACACCTTC. Residues: CASSLASTYGYTF.

This chain connects TRBV30 to TRBJ1-1; D call uncertain. V was clipped by 0 bases and J by 0 bases, with 20 bases between them. The CDR3 is made up of 18 amino acids. The germline V gene encodes CDR1 GTSNPN and CDR2 SVGIG (reference sequence). CDR3 DNA sequence: TGTGCCTGGAGTGTACTGGGAGGGAGTCGGGGTATGAACACTGAAGCTTTCTTT. Encoded protein: CAWSVLGGSRGMNTEAFF.

Comment on this clone: This specimen includes other DNA sequences encoding the same CDR3. The chain links TRBV6-5 to TRBJ2-2; D call uncertain. Trimming removed 7 bases at V and 2 bases at J, with 14 bases between. Germline V gene data show CDR1 as MNHEY and CDR2 as SVGAGI. CDR3 length: 15 amino acids. Here the CDR3 reads CASNTPASNTGELFF. The CDR3, as DNA: TGTGCCAGCAATACCCCCGCGTCCAACACCGGGGAGCTGTTTTTT.

V and J are TRBV18 and TRBJ2-1, with TRBD2 as a possible D gene (5 bases). Deletions cut 6 bases from V and 10 bases from J, with 28 bases between. The CDR3 runs 17 residues. The germline CDR1 and CDR2 sequences are KGHSH and LQKENI. The CDR3 protein is CASSAARVGSAASEQFF. In DNA, the CDR3 is TGTGCCAGCTCCGCCGCCCGGGTGGGTAGCGCGGCCTCGGAGCAGTTCTTC. The full variable domain, rest sourced from reference TRBV18 and TRBJ2-1, is NAGVMQNPRHLVRRRGQEARLRCSPMKGHSHVYWYRQLPEEGLKFMVYLQKENIIDESGMPKERFSAEFPKEGPSILRIQQVVRGDSAAYFCASSAARVGSAASEQFFGPGTRLTVL.

This clone was seen just once. The chain employs TRBV12-5 and TRBJ1-1; the D gene is possibly TRBD1 (6 bases). V was trimmed by 5 bases and J by 11 bases, leaving 18 bases between them. The CDR3 has 13 amino acids. Germline CDR1 LGHNT, CDR2 FRNRAP. The CDR3 DNA follows: TGTGCTAGTGGTCCCCTTTCGCAGGGGAGGGCTTTCTTT. It yields the protein CASGPLSQGRAFF.

This chain joins TRBV6-1 and TRBJ2-2; TRBD1 might be the D (6 bases). The CDR3 spans 16 residues. Trimming removed 3 bases from V and 5 bases from J, with 16 bases in between. Germline lookup yields CDR1 MNHNS and CDR2 SASEGT. In DNA, the CDR3 is TGTGCCAGCAGTGAGACCCCGGGACAAGGAACCGGGGAGCTGTTTTTT. Its translation: CASSETPGQGTGELFF.

The rearrangement joins TRBV9 to TRBJ2-7; D gene ambiguous. Germline V gene sequence: CDR1 SGDLS, CDR2 YYNGEE. This CDR3 contains 15 residues. The V end lost 0 bases, the J end lost 4 bases, and 14 bases lay between the germline ends. CDR3 sequence (DNA): TGTGCCAGCAGCGTAGGGTCGGCAGGTAGATACGAGCAGTACTTC. Its protein is CASSVGSAGRYEQYF.

This rearrangement joins TRBV7-2 to TRBJ2-7; D ambiguous. From germline, CDR1 is SGHTA and CDR2 FQGNSA. V was cut by 5 bases and J by 0 bases, with 11 bases left in between. The CDR3 totals 14 residues. The CDR3 DNA follows: TGTGCCAGCAGCGACGCCTCCCACTCCTACGAGCAGTACTTC. Amino acid sequence: CASSDASHSYEQYF.

This chain links TRBV7-9 with TRBJ2-5, with D maybe TRBD1 (5 bases). V was cut by 1 base and J by 5 bases, with 14 bases left in between. Looked up from germline, CDR1 is SEHNR and CDR2 is FQNEAQ (reference sequence). The CDR3 is made up of 15 amino acids. In DNA form, the CDR3 reads TGTGCCAGCAGCTTAGTTCTAGGGGTGGTGGAGACCCAGTACTTC. As protein: CASSLVLGVVETQYF.